These 17 T cell receptor beta chains were all obtained from the same sample, sequenced in a study of coeliac disease. The repertoire was sequenced with immunoSEQ multiplex PCR; TCRdb's copy has only in-frame clones and lacks some. The sample holds about 3,000 clones, roughly 63% seen once. Material for sequencing was lymphocytes from the gut lamina propria. Receptors originate from a woman between 50 and 59 years old without celiac disease.

This sequence joins TRBV5-6 and TRBJ2-5; 7 positions match TRBD1. The J call could be wrong; TRBJ2-7 is a better fit for the DNA end. Germline V CDR1 and CDR2: SGHDT, YYEEEE. The length of the CDR3 is 15 residues. The CDR3 coding sequence is TGTGCCAGCAGCTTGGGCGTGGCAGGGGGCTACGAGCAGTACTTC. Protein product: CASSLGVAGGYEQYF.

The chain uses TRBV4-2 and TRBJ1-3; 7 nucleotides match TRBD1. The J segment lost 0 bases and the V segment lost 4 bases, leaving 6 bases of the junction unmatched. This CDR3 has 16 residues. In germline, CDR1 is LGHNA, CDR2 YNFKEQ. CDR3 residues: CASSRTGRSSGNTIYF. The DNA for the CDR3 is TGTGCCAGCAGCCGGACAGGCCGGAGCTCTGGAAACACCATATATTTT.

This chain links TRBV4-1 with TRBJ1-2, with TRBD1 as a possible D gene (6 bases). The V gene's germline CDR1 is MGHRA and CDR2 YSYEKL. The CDR3 length is 17 residues. The V gene lost 8 bases and the J gene lost 2 bases, with 24 bases spanning the gap. As DNA, the CDR3 is TGCGCCAGCGGGGGCTCCGACATCAGGACCAGGAACTATGGCTACACCTTC. Translated, it gives CASGGSDIRTRNYGYTF.

Comment on this clone: At the DNA level, this CDR3 is encoded by other sequences in the same sample as well. This sequence joins TRBV18 and TRBJ1-4, with 8 positions matching TRBD1. The V gene end was trimmed by 4 bases and the J gene end by 5 bases; junction bases not matched to a gene: 6. The CDR3 covers 15 residues. Per germline, CDR1 KGHSH and CDR2 LQKENI. The CDR3 here is CASSLDRATNEKLFF. The CDR3 region has the DNA TGTGCCAGCTCACTGGACAGGGCGACAAATGAAAAACTGTTTTTT.

The chain joins TRBV9 to TRBJ2-5; 10 bases are shared with TRBD2. CDR1 is SGDLS and CDR2 is YYNGEE in the germline V gene. The V and J ends lost 4 bases and 5 bases, in that order; junction bases with no gene match: 2. This CDR3 has 13 residues. The CDR3 loop is CASSLSGGETQYF. Written as DNA, the CDR3 is TGTGCCAGCAGCCTTAGCGGGGGGGAGACCCAGTACTTC.

This clone was seen more than once but under ten times. The chain carries TRBV6-6 and TRBJ1-3, with TRBD1 matching 8 bases. The germline V gene encodes CDR1 MNHNY and CDR2 SVGAGI (reference sequence). J gave up 4 bases and V 0 bases, and 5 bases lay outside the gene matches. The CDR3 is 16 amino acids. The CDR3 DNA sequence: TGTGCCAGCAGTTACTCAAGGACAGGGTCGGGAAACACCATATATTTT. Amino acid sequence: CASSYSRTGSGNTIYF.

This CDR3 is CASSLSVPSSGHEQFF. CDR3 DNA sequence: TGTGCCAGCAGCTTATCGGTTCCTTCTAGCGGCCATGAGCAGTTCTTC. The rearrangement uses TRBV7-3 and TRBJ2-1, with 7 nucleotides matching TRBD2. The germline V gene has CDR1 SGHTA and CDR2 FQGTGA. This CDR3 is built from 16 residues. J lost 8 bases, V lost 2 bases, and 12 bases had no gene match.

The chain employs TRBV29-1 and TRBJ2-2, with D tentatively TRBD1 (5 bases). CDR1 SQVTM and CDR2 ANQGSEA come from the germline V gene. The CDR3 extends over 13 amino acids. V was pared by 4 bases and J by 3 bases, with 9 bases between. CDR3 residues: CSVGRAHTGELFF. In DNA form, the CDR3 reads TGCAGCGTTGGCAGGGCGCACACCGGGGAGCTGTTTTTT.

The chain joins TRBV7-2 to TRBJ2-7; 8 bases map to TRBD2. The V segment lost 4 bases and the J segment 7 bases; nucleotides outside the gene matches: 9. Per germline, CDR1 SGHTA and CDR2 FQGNSA. This CDR3 region has 14 residues. The CDR3 loop reads CASSSPGGAGEQYF. The CDR3 region has the DNA TGTGCCAGCAGCTCCCCGGGGGGGGCAGGAGAGCAGTACTTC.

The V call is TRBV6-1, the J call TRBJ2-7, with 7 nucleotides matching TRBD1. From germline, CDR1 is MNHNS and CDR2 SASEGT. CDR3 length equals 11 residues. The V gene end was trimmed by 5 bases and the J gene end by 9 bases; junction bases not matched to a gene: 4. As DNA, the CDR3 is TGTGCCAGCAGTACAACAGGGGTGCAGTACTTC. The encoded protein is CASSTTGVQYF.

This sequence joins TRBV29-1 and TRBJ2-1; possible D gene TRBD1, 6 bases. Per germline, CDR1 SQVTM and CDR2 ANQGSEA. V lost 6 bases and J 12 bases, leaving 12 bases between the germline ends. This CDR3 is 10 amino acids long. CDR3 sequence: CSVRTGRQFF. For the CDR3, the DNA is TGCAGCGTACGTACAGGGAGGCAGTTCTTC.

This clone has only a few counts. The CDR3 here is CASNNLFPLNEQFF. CDR3 DNA sequence: TGTGCCAGCAACAATCTTTTTCCCCTCAATGAGCAGTTCTTC. The J gene is TRBJ2-1, the V gene TRBV6-1; D is uncertain. Trimming removed 7 bases at V and 6 bases at J, with 16 bases between. Germline lookup yields CDR1 MNHNS and CDR2 SASEGT. This CDR3 region has 14 residues.

The chain joins TRBV5-5 to TRBJ2-2, with 8 bases aligning to TRBD1. Germline lookup yields CDR1 SGHKS and CDR2 YYEKEE (reference sequence). The V and J ends lost 2 bases and 4 bases, in that order; junction bases with no gene match: 4. The CDR3 totals 15 residues. For the CDR3, the DNA is TGTGCCAGCAGCTTCGGGACAGGCCCCACCGGGGAGCTGTTTTTT. Residues: CASSFGTGPTGELFF.

As to this clone: A far bigger clonotype differs at one base, so this is likely a read error. Other DNA sequences in the sample encode the same CDR3. The chain links TRBV5-6 to TRBJ2-1; tentatively, D is TRBD1 (5 bases). The V gene's germline CDR1 is SGHDT and CDR2 YYEEEE. The CDR3 has 13 amino acids. CDR3 in amino acids: CVSWGGTFNEQFF. The CDR3 nucleotides read TGTGTCTCGTGGGGCGGTACCTTCAATGAGCAGTTCTTC.

The chain couples TRBV4-1 to TRBJ2-4; 7 bases line up with TRBD1. This CDR3 has 15 residues. V trimming: 3 bases; J trimming: 4 bases; junction bases outside the gene matches: 6. Germline CDR1 and CDR2: MGHRA and YSYEKL. CDR3 in amino acids: CASSHDTGAKNIQYF. The CDR3 region has the DNA TGCGCCAGCAGCCATGATACAGGGGCAAAAAACATTCAGTACTTC.

The chain uses TRBV12-5 and TRBJ2-1, with 10 nucleotides matching TRBD2. Looked up from germline, CDR1 is LGHNT and CDR2 is FRNRAP. The CDR3 is 17 amino acids. V shed 1 base, J shed 5 bases, and the junction held 8 bases outside the gene matches. The CDR3 sequence is CASGLGRQAGGHNEQFF. CDR3 in DNA: TGTGCTAGTGGTTTGGGGAGACAAGCGGGGGGGCACAATGAGCAGTTCTTC.

The count of this clone is one. J is TRBJ2-3 and V is TRBV11-3; 7 nucleotides agree with TRBD1. The CDR3 is 12 residues long. Germline V gene lookup returns CDR1 SGHNT and CDR2 YENEEA. V was clipped by 5 bases and J by 6 bases; unmatched bases: 2. For the CDR3, the DNA is TGTGCCAGCAGCACACAGGGGGATACGCAGTATTTT. It is translated as CASSTQGDTQYF. Together with reference TRBV11-3 and TRBJ2-3, the CDR3 gives the full variable domain: EAGVVQSPRYKIIEKKQPVAFWCNPISGHNTLYWYLQNLGQGPELLIRYENEEAVDDSQLPKDRFSAERLKGVDSTLKIQPAELGDSAVYLCASSTQGDTQYFGPGTRLTVL.